This entry lists 3 T cell receptor beta chains sequenced from one sample in a study of OX40 agonist ivuxolimab in advanced cancers. Profiled with immunoSEQ multiplex PCR; TCRdb holds only in-frame clones, not every one. The sample lists 35,000 to 55,000 clones; about 80% were seen once. Sequencing used CD4+ or CD8+ T cells sorted from blood, obtained in a trial of the OX40 agonist ivuxolimab. The receptors derive from an adult with an advanced solid tumor such as melanoma, head and neck, liver or kidney cancer.

The V and J genes are TRBV28 and TRBJ1-2, with TRBD1 matching over 7 bases. The junction had 14 bases not matched to a gene; V was cut back by 6 bases and J by 7 bases. Germline lookup yields CDR1 MDHEN and CDR2 SYDVKM. The CDR3 runs 15 residues. The DNA of the CDR3 is TGTGCCAGCAGCCCCTCCGACAGGGTTTGGGGTGGCTACACCTTC. Encoded protein: CASSPSDRVWGGYTF.

The chain uses TRBV6-5 and TRBJ1-1; TRBD1 aligns across 7 bases. CDR3 length: 15 amino acids. Germline CDR1 reads MNHEY; CDR2 reads SVGAGI. V was pared by 8 bases and J by 1 base, with 10 bases of the junction left unmatched. The CDR3 protein is CASSHRGGSNTEAFF. The CDR3 nucleotides are TGTGCCAGCTCTCACAGGGGAGGGTCGAACACTGAAGCTTTCTTT.

This chain joins TRBV7-2 and TRBJ2-5; D is perhaps TRBD2 (6 bases). The CDR3 consists of 14 residues. Trimming left V 2 bases short and J 6 bases short, with 13 bases between. Per the germline V gene, CDR1 is SGHTA and CDR2 is FQGNSA. CDR3 coding DNA: TGTGCCAGCAGCTTACACGCGGGACTGAAGACCCAGTACTTC. Amino acid sequence: CASSLHAGLKTQYF.